Listed here are 18 T cell receptor beta chains from one sample, sequenced in a study of cytomegalovirus exposure and HLA in healthy donors. Vbeta (60) and Jbeta (13) primers were used in the PCR. Assay: immunoSEQ multiplex PCR; the TCRdb copy retains only in-frame clones and omits some. There are about 170,000 clones in the sample; about 75% occur only once, and around 0.98% lies in the top ten. Sequencing was carried out using PBMCs. Every receptor here comes from a woman aged 50 to 60 in good health and CMV-seropositive.

A note on this clone: The same CDR3 also results from other DNA sequences found in this sample. The J gene is TRBJ2-5, the V gene TRBV28, with D perhaps matching TRBD2 (6 bases). In germline, CDR1 is MDHEN, CDR2 SYDVKM. This CDR3 comprises 13 residues. The ends were cut back, 3 bases at V and 4 bases at J, with 9 bases in the middle. In nucleotides, the CDR3 is TGTGCCAGCAGTTTTAGCGGCGCAGAGACCCAGTACTTC. It is translated as CASSFSGAETQYF.

The chain links TRBV6-6 to TRBJ2-5; tentative D call: TRBD2 (7 bases). CDR1 is MNHNY, CDR2 SVGAGI, per germline (reference sequence). V was cut by 5 bases and J by 5 bases, with 15 bases left in between. The CDR3 runs 14 residues. The DNA of the CDR3 is TGTGCCAGCAGTACTAGGGGGGGCGGTGAGACCCAGTACTTC. Translation gives CASSTRGGGETQYF.

The chain has TRBV23-1 and TRBJ1-4; 10 positions match TRBD1. TRBV23-1 is an ORF; its function is uncertain. The junction had 20 bases not matched to a gene; V was cut back by 7 bases and J by 6 bases. This CDR3 region has 19 residues. CDR3 sequence: CASTPRSRGTGAWDEKLFF. The CDR3 nucleotides read TGCGCCAGCACCCCCCGTTCTCGTGGGACAGGGGCTTGGGATGAAAAACTGTTTTTT.

This rearrangement joins TRBV27 to TRBJ2-1, with 12 bases fitting TRBD2. Trimming cost V 4 bases and J 2 bases; bases outside gene matches: 3. The CDR3 loop spans 16 amino acids. From germline, CDR1 is MNHEY and CDR2 SMNVEV (reference sequence). DNA for the CDR3: TGTGCCAGCAGTTGGGGACTAGCGGGTACCTACAATGAGCAGTTCTTC. Translating gives CASSWGLAGTYNEQFF.

The rearrangement uses TRBV2 and TRBJ1-1; D is uncertain. The germline V gene has CDR1 SNHLY and CDR2 FYNNEI. The CDR3 contains 13 residues. Trimming took 4 bases from V and 1 from J, leaving 7 bases between them. The CDR3 DNA follows: TGTGCCAGCAGTGGCCGGGGGAACACTGAAGCTTTCTTT. It translates to CASSGRGNTEAFF.

The genes are TRBV5-6 and TRBJ2-5, with D unresolved. Germline V gene data show CDR1 as SGHDT and CDR2 as YYEEEE. This CDR3 has 11 residues. Trimming pared 2 bases from V and 4 bases from J, leaving 3 bases between. The CDR3 sequence: CASSLAETQYF. Written as DNA, the CDR3 is TGTGCCAGCAGCTTAGCAGAGACCCAGTACTTC.

V and J are TRBV5-1 and TRBJ2-3, with 9 bases fitting TRBD2. The CDR3 has 16 amino acids. The ends lost 0 bases at V and 0 bases at J; junction bases unmatched: 2. Looked up from germline, CDR1 is SGHRS and CDR2 is YFSETQ. The CDR3 protein is CASSLGLAASTDTQYF. The CDR3 nucleotides read TGCGCCAGCAGCTTGGGACTAGCGGCTAGCACAGATACGCAGTATTTT.

The chain employs TRBV5-4 and TRBJ2-5, with 7 bases fitting TRBD1. The CDR3 covers 15 residues. Germline V gene data show CDR1 as SGHNT and CDR2 as YYREEE (reference sequence). The trim removed 0 bases at V and 5 bases at J, leaving 7 bases unmatched. The CDR3 DNA is TGTGCCAGCAGCTTGGTAGAGGGGGCCGGGGAGACCCAGTACTTC. Translated, it gives CASSLVEGAGETQYF.

V usage is TRBV18 and J usage is TRBJ2-7, with 9 positions matching TRBD1. This CDR3 is 15 amino acids long. V trimming: 2 bases; J trimming: 6 bases; junction bases outside the gene matches: 8. From germline, CDR1 is KGHSH and CDR2 LQKENI. The CDR3: CASSPMDRGLSEQYF. DNA of the CDR3: TGTGCCAGCTCACCAATGGACAGGGGCCTCTCCGAGCAGTACTTC.

This clone was detected once. The CDR3 region is CASSERDSRLATEAFF. The DNA of the CDR3 is TGTGCCAGCAGCGAAAGGGACAGCAGGTTGGCCACTGAAGCTTTCTTT. J is TRBJ1-1 and V is TRBV9; TRBD1 agrees at 7 bases. Germline loops: CDR1 SGDLS, CDR2 YYNGEE. There are 16 residues in the CDR3. V dropped 3 bases and J dropped 4; count of bases not matched to a gene: 12.

CDR3 amino acids: CASSSSRTAPREQYF. In DNA, the CDR3 is TGTGCCAGCAGCTCCTCCAGGACAGCCCCTCGTGAGCAGTACTTC. The chain employs TRBV7-8 and TRBJ2-7; possibly TRBD1 for D (6 bases). The CDR3 covers 15 residues. The germline V gene has CDR1 SGHVS and CDR2 FQNEAQ. V was cut by 4 bases and J by 7 bases, with 20 bases left in between.

The J gene is TRBJ2-7, the V gene TRBV7-2, with 8 bases identical to TRBD1. The CDR3 runs to 15 residues. The germline CDR1 and CDR2 sequences are SGHTA and FQGNSA. V lost 5 bases to trimming and J lost 6 bases; unmatched junction nucleotides: 12. DNA of the CDR3: TGTGCCAGCAGCCCATGGGACAGGTCAGGTGGCGAGCAGTACTTC. This sequence encodes CASSPWDRSGGEQYF.

The V and J genes are TRBV4-3 and TRBJ2-7, with TRBD1 as a possible D gene (5 bases). CDR1 and CDR2 (germline): LGHNA, YSLEER. V lost 4 bases and J lost 2, with 12 bases in between. The CDR3 extends over 14 amino acids. CDR3 protein: CASSPGAQAYEQYF. CDR3 DNA: TGCGCCAGCAGCCCCGGAGCACAGGCCTACGAGCAGTACTTC.

The rearrangement links TRBV28 to TRBJ2-1, with a possible D match to TRBD1 (5 bases). CDR3 size: 12 residues. V lost 10 bases and J 11 bases, leaving 18 bases between the germline ends. The V gene's germline CDR1 is MDHEN and CDR2 SYDVKM. DNA of the CDR3: TGTGCCACCAACAGACCAGGGAAACAGCAGTTCTTC. It codes for CATNRPGKQQFF.

This clone turned up a few times. The chain uses TRBV19 and TRBJ2-7; 12 nucleotides line up with TRBD2. CDR1 LNHDA and CDR2 SQIVND come from the germline V gene (reference sequence). The CDR3 runs 14 residues. V shed 9 bases, J shed 2 bases, and the junction held 5 bases outside the gene matches. CDR3 amino acids: CASRLAGGTYEQYF. CDR3 DNA sequence: TGTGCCAGCCGTCTAGCGGGAGGGACCTACGAGCAGTACTTC.

CDR3 sequence: CASSFPVSSGANVLTF. CDR3 sequence (DNA): TGTGCCAGCAGTTTTCCTGTTAGCTCTGGGGCCAACGTCCTGACTTTC. This chain links TRBV28 with TRBJ2-6; D unresolved. Trimming took off 3 bases at V and 0 bases at J, with 9 bases between the two ends. This CDR3 region has 16 residues. Germline CDR1 is MDHEN and CDR2 is SYDVKM. Complete variable domain (other parts from reference TRBV28 and TRBJ2-6): DVKVTQSSRYLVKRTGEKVFLECVQDMDHENMFWYRQDPGLGLRLIYFSYDVKMKEKGDIPEGYSVSREKKERFSLILESASTNQTSMYLCASSFPVSSGANVLTFGAGSRLTVL.

The chain combines TRBV15 with TRBJ1-5; D unresolved. Per the germline V gene, CDR1 is LNHNV and CDR2 is YYDKDF (reference sequence). The CDR3 is made up of 12 amino acids. V was trimmed by 0 bases and J by 8 bases, leaving 5 bases between them. The DNA for the CDR3 is TGTGCCACCAGCAGAGATCTAAAGCCCCAGCATTTT. Its protein product is CATSRDLKPQHF. Looking up the rest from reference TRBV15 and TRBJ1-5 gives the full variable domain: DAMVIQNPRYQVTQFGKPVTLSCSQTLNHNVMYWYQQKSSQAPKLLFHYYDKDFNNEADTPDNFQSRRPNTSFCFLDIRSPGLGDTAMYLCATSRDLKPQHFGDGTRLSIL.

This chain links TRBV28 with TRBJ1-2, with a tentative D call TRBD1 (6 bases). Germline-derived CDR1 and CDR2 are MDHEN and SYDVKM. The CDR3 runs to 12 residues. Trimming removed 3 bases at V and 8 bases at J, with 10 bases between. This CDR3 reads CASSFNRAGYTF. CDR3 DNA: TGTGCCAGCAGTTTTAACAGGGCCGGCTACACCTTC.